Listed below are T cell receptor beta chains from one sample, sequenced in a study of response to subunit inactivated influenza vaccine. Each CDR3 protein is one row after TCRdb ran MiXCR on the RT-PCR reads. Of hundreds of thousands of distinct CDR3 sequences listed, roughly 18% are singletons. The sample was PBMCs from blood, taken 5 to 6 days after vaccination. The receptors were gathered from a middle-aged man who received an inactivated influenza vaccine. CDR3s include the opening cysteine and the closing phenylalanine or tryptophan. A D gene is named only where the DNA matches it firmly. Clone size is given for some rows only: seen once, a few or many times, or a class if the clone is expanded.

>TRBJ2-3|-|TRBV5-1|few
CASSSPQVGITDTQYF
TGCGCCAGCAGCTCACCCCAAGTGGGGATCACAGATACGCAGTATTTT
>TRBJ1-2|-|TRBV12-3/TRBV12-4|many
CASSLGPNYGYTF
TGTGCCAGCAGTTTAGGACCGAACTATGGCTACACCTTC
>TRBJ1-2|-|TRBV6-1|-
CASTTGRVGANGYTF
TGTGCCAGCACCACGGGGCGGGTGGGAGCTAATGGCTACACCTTC
>TRBJ2-5|TRBD1|TRBV20-1|few
CSAPTDRAQETQYF
TGCAGTGCCCCGACAGACAGGGCCCAAGAGACCCAGTACTTC
>TRBJ2-3|-|TRBV5-1|-
CASSLADITDTQYF
TGCGCCAGCAGCTTGGCAGATATCACAGATACGCAGTATTTT
>TRBJ2-1|TRBD2|TRBV7-2|-
CASSRVGTSGGVDEQFF
TGTGCCAGCAGCAGAGTAGGGACTAGCGGGGGGGTTGATGAGCAGTTCTTC
>TRBJ1-2|-|TRBV20-1|many
CSARDMSGLTRYGYTF
TGCAGTGCTAGAGATATGTCAGGGCTCACCCGCTATGGCTACACCTTC
>TRBJ1-2|-|TRBV14|-
CASRPDWGGYTF
TGTGCCAGCAGACCTGACTGGGGTGGCTACACCTTC
>TRBJ1-1|-|TRBV10-2|-
CATSEGITEAFF
TGCGCCACCAGTGAGGGGATCACTGAAGCTTTCTTT
>TRBJ2-5|-|TRBV20-1|few
CSARVRGRTTQETQYF
TGCAGTGCTAGAGTCAGAGGAAGGACTACCCAAGAGACCCAGTACTTC
>TRBJ2-3|-|TRBV7-9|many
CASSSTGSTDTQYF
TGTGCCAGCAGCTCAACAGGGAGCACAGATACGCAGTATTTT
>TRBJ2-4|TRBD1|TRBV18|-
CASSLTGDHIQYF
TGTGCCAGCTCACTGACAGGGGACCACATTCAGTACTTC
>TRBJ2-3|-|TRBV20-1|few
CSAKTDLLTDTQYF
TGCAGTGCTAAGACAGACTTGCTCACAGATACGCAGTATTTT
>TRBJ2-1|-|TRBV20-1|-
CSASRGPVEEQFF
TGCAGTGCTAGTCGCGGGCCTGTCGAGGAGCAGTTCTTC
>TRBJ2-7|-|TRBV15|-
CATSRDRQSLYEQYF
TGTGCCACCAGCAGAGATCGGCAGAGTCTCTACGAGCAGTACTTC
>TRBJ2-2|-|TRBV10-3|few
CAISEQRANTGELFF
TGTGCCATCAGTGAACAGAGGGCGAACACCGGGGAGCTGTTTTTT
>TRBJ2-3|-|TRBV7-9|-
CASSPTGLQTDTQYF
TGTGCCAGCAGTCCAACAGGTCTACAAACAGATACGCAGTATTTT
>TRBJ2-7|-|TRBV20-1|few
CSDFCRESVIEQYF
TGCAGTGACTTCTGCCGGGAAAGCGTAATCGAGCAGTACTTC
>TRBJ2-5|-|TRBV7-6|-
CASSLDRAIQETQYF
TGTGCCAGCAGCTTAGACCGGGCGATCCAAGAGACCCAGTACTTC
>TRBJ2-5|-|TRBV20-1|-
CSARDYPTGGQETQYF
TGCAGTGCTAGAGATTATCCGACGGGTGGACAAGAGACCCAGTACTTC
>TRBJ2-3|-|TRBV5-1|many
CASSPDHFTDTQYF
TGCGCCAGCAGCCCGGACCATTTCACAGATACGCAGTATTTT
>TRBJ2-5|-|TRBV11-1|-
CASSSKVGGRAGMETQYF
TGTGCCAGCAGCTCTAAAGTAGGGGGGAGGGCCGGAATGGAGACCCAGTACTTC
>TRBJ2-1|TRBD1|TRBV27|many
CASSVLGTGEGNEQFF
TGTGCCAGCAGTGTCCTTGGGACAGGGGAGGGCAATGAGCAGTTCTTC
>TRBJ2-4|-|TRBV12-3/TRBV12-4|-
CASSFQVLAKNIQYF
TGTGCCAGCAGTTTCCAGGTTTTAGCCAAAAACATTCAGTACTTC
>TRBJ2-3|TRBD2|TRBV30|-
CAWRQAGLITDTQYF
TGTGCCTGGAGGCAAGCGGGGCTAATCACAGATACGCAGTATTTT
>TRBJ2-7|-|TRBV6-1|few
CASSPTLRVNEQYF
TGTGCCAGCAGTCCGACCCTAAGGGTTAACGAGCAGTACTTC
>TRBJ1-4|-|TRBV20-1|many
CSAREPGPVELFF
TGCAGTGCTAGAGAACCCGGACCAGTAGAACTGTTTTTT
>TRBJ2-1|-|TRBV18|few
CASSPGPQVNEQFF
TGTGCCAGCTCACCAGGGCCCCAGGTGAATGAGCAGTTCTTC
>TRBJ2-3|TRBD1|TRBV11-2|few
CASSIQGARDTQYF
TGTGCCAGCAGCATTCAGGGGGCTAGGGATACGCAGTATTTT
>TRBJ2-7|TRBD2|TRBV7-8|-
CASSLAGLAGLTYEQYF
TGTGCCAGCAGCTTAGCAGGACTAGCGGGACTTACCTACGAGCAGTACTTC
>TRBJ2-2|TRBD2|TRBV4-3|few
CASSQEWRGLGELFF
TGCGCCAGCAGCCAAGAATGGCGGGGGTTGGGGGAGCTGTTTTTT
>TRBJ2-3|TRBD2|TRBV20-1|-
CSASALAARTDTQYF
TGCAGTGCTAGCGCCCTAGCGGCACGCACAGATACGCAGTATTTT
>TRBJ2-3|TRBD2|TRBV4-3|few
CASSQRTSGGTDTQYF
TGCGCCAGCAGCCAACGGACTAGCGGGGGGACAGATACGCAGTATTTT
>TRBJ2-1|-|TRBV4-2|few
CASSPSLTGRYNEQFF
TGTGCCAGCAGCCCCTCCCTCACAGGCCGATACAATGAGCAGTTCTTC
>TRBJ2-5|-|TRBV18|-
CASSPPTKITGETQYF
TGTGCCAGCTCACCACCGACCAAGATCACCGGAGAGACCCAGTACTTC
>TRBJ2-7|-|TRBV10-3|many
CAIGGPSMRSEQYF
TGTGCCATCGGGGGTCCAAGCATGCGAAGCGAGCAGTACTTC
>TRBJ2-7|TRBD2|TRBV6-2/TRBV6-3|-
CASSYGRTRRFQEEQYF
TGTGCCAGCAGTTACGGTAGGACTAGGAGGTTTCAGGAAGAGCAGTACTTC
>TRBJ2-1|TRBD2|TRBV29-1|few
CSALREGQLSFF
TGCAGCGCTCTGCGGGAGGGCCAATTATCGTTCTTC
>TRBJ2-1|TRBD1|TRBV5-1|few
CASSFTGESYNEQFF
TGCGCCAGCAGCTTTACAGGGGAGTCCTACAATGAGCAGTTCTTC
>TRBJ2-7|TRBD2|TRBV5-1|-
CASSFPSGTEQYF
TGCGCCAGCAGCTTCCCCAGCGGGACTGAGCAGTACTTC
>TRBJ2-3|TRBD2|TRBV5-6|many
CASSFGTSGGARYTQYF
TGTGCCAGCAGCTTCGGGACTAGCGGGGGGGCCCGATATACGCAGTATTTT
>TRBJ2-3|-|TRBV20-1|few
CSASTHRDTQYF
TGCAGTGCTTCAACGCACAGGGATACGCAGTATTTT
>TRBJ1-1|-|TRBV12-3/TRBV12-4|few
CASSSGSGANTEAFF
TGTGCCAGCAGTTCGGGCTCCGGGGCGAACACTGAAGCTTTCTTT
>TRBJ1-2|TRBD1|TRBV7-2|few
CASSTRTGGRSYGYTF
TGTGCCAGCAGCACCAGGACAGGGGGAAGGAGCTATGGCTACACCTTC
>TRBJ2-1|-|TRBV14|-
CASSQVGSNEQFF
TGTGCCAGCAGCCAAGTTGGTAGCAATGAGCAGTTCTTC
>TRBJ2-7|TRBD1|TRBV5-1|-
CASSTFLAGQGMHEQYF
TGCGCCAGCAGCACATTCTTGGCGGGACAGGGGATGCACGAGCAGTACTTC